This TCR beta chain was sequenced during a study of a mutant IDH1 vaccine in newly diagnosed glioma. Study background: The initiation of vaccination occurred 4-6 weeks after radiotherapy alone, or with temozolomide cycles. Study-level points and caveats: Across multiple MHC alleles, about 95% of patients had vaccine-induced responses.

Using immunoSEQ multiplex PCR, the repertoire was profiled, and TCRdb retains in-frame clones only, with some absent. The sample includes about 94,000 clones, 85% to 90% seen only once; the top ten take 0.6% to 0.95%. Comments on this clone: The antigen is not known.

There are 16 residues in the CDR3. Germline-derived CDR1 and CDR2 are KGHSH and LQKENI. J was trimmed by 0 bases and V by 9 bases; bases with no gene match: 8. Noted time point: week 47, end of study. Alongside topical imiquimod, each dose of vaccine comprised 300 ug of mutant IDH1 20-mer peptide. Donor tumors were new WHO grade 3 or 4 IDH1-mutant, ATRX-lost astrocytomas. This receptor was identified in a woman aged 45-65 years with glioma. The gene calls are TRBV18 and TRBJ1-4, with 9 bases lining up with TRBD1. The sequencing used PBMCs, collected from a glioma patient whose treatment included an IDH1 peptide vaccine. In nucleotides, the CDR3 is TGTGCCAGTACGGACAGGGGCCCAGCAACTAATGAAAAACTGTTTTTT. This encodes CASTDRGPATNEKLFF.